A selection of T cell receptor beta chains follows, all from one sample in a study of blood T cells in healthy people across ages. TCRdb re-called the 5' RACE reads through MiXCR, storing one row per CDR3 protein. The table includes 1.2 million to 1.5 million distinct CDR3 sequences, 42% detected once. Sequenced input: blood. These receptors were obtained from a young woman in good health. Each CDR3 is given with its conserved first and last residue. The D gene is left open where the match is weak. For some rows the clone size is stated as once, few or many, or as a class when expanded; others skip it.

J	size	D	V	DNA	CDR3
TRBJ2-7	once	TRBD1	TRBV27	TGTGCCAGCAGTTTTAGGGACAGGGAAGGCCACGAGCAGTACTTC	CASSFRDREGHEQYF
TRBJ2-7	.	TRBD1	TRBV13	TGTGCCAGCAGCTATCCGGGACAGGGTTACGAGCAGTACTTC	CASSYPGQGYEQYF
TRBJ2-7	.	.	TRBV12-3/TRBV12-4	TGTGCCAGCAGTGCGCTACAGGCTTGGGACGAGCAGTACTTC	CASSALQAWDEQYF
TRBJ2-2	few	.	TRBV20-1	TGCAGTGCCCCACTAGCAACGAACACCGGGGAGCTGTTTTTT	CSAPLATNTGELFF
TRBJ2-1	many	.	TRBV9	TGTGCCAGCAGCGCCTACAGCAATGAGCAGTTCTTC	CASSAYSNEQFF
TRBJ1-4	.	.	TRBV25-1	TGTGCCAGCAGTGATCGAAGGTCCAGTGAGGTCGGGAAACTGTTTTTT	CASSDRRSSEVGKLFF
TRBJ2-1	few	.	TRBV27	TGTGCCAGCAGTTTTCATCCGGGTCCAAGCTACAATGAGCAGTTCTTC	CASSFHPGPSYNEQFF
TRBJ1-5	.	TRBD1	TRBV29-1	TGCAGCGTTGCAGGGGGGGGAGATCAGCCCCAGCATTTT	CSVAGGGDQPQHF
TRBJ2-1	few	TRBD1	TRBV28	TGTGCCAGCACCCCTGGAGGGGACAGGGGGTACAATGAGCAGTTCTTC	CASTPGGDRGYNEQFF
TRBJ1-1	.	TRBD1	TRBV20-1	TGCAGTGCGATAACAGGGGTTTTAACTGAAGCTTTCTTT	CSAITGVLTEAFF
TRBJ2-1	.	.	TRBV4-1	TGCGCCAGCAGGTCGGTCGTAGGCTCCTACAATGAGCAGTTCTTC	CASRSVVGSYNEQFF
TRBJ2-4	.	TRBD1	TRBV10-3	TGTGCCATCAGTGAGTCCCCGGGACAGGGGGCGAACATTCAGTACTTC	CAISESPGQGANIQYF
TRBJ2-1	few	.	TRBV7-9	TGTGCCAGCAGCGCGGGCAAGCTTTACAATGAGCAGTTCTTC	CASSAGKLYNEQFF
TRBJ2-6	few	TRBD1	TRBV6-5	TGTGCCAGCAGTTACTCGACAGGGACGCCCCGCTCTGGGGCCAACGTCCTGACTTTC	CASSYSTGTPRSGANVLTF
TRBJ2-5	once	.	TRBV10-3	TGTGCCATCAGTGTGGGAACTAGCACCGGGACCCAGTACTTC	CAISVGTSTGTQYF
TRBJ1-2	few	.	TRBV12-3/TRBV12-4	TGTGCCAGCAGTTTAGCGCGTGGCAGGGGACATGGCTACACCTTC	CASSLARGRGHGYTF
TRBJ2-7	few	TRBD2	TRBV29-1	TGCAGCGTAAACGGACTAGCGGGAGCCCGAGACTACGAGCAGTACTTC	CSVNGLAGARDYEQYF
TRBJ2-7	.	TRBD1	TRBV20-1	TGCAGTGCTGGAGAAACCGGGACAGGTCTCCCCTACGAGCAGTACTTC	CSAGETGTGLPYEQYF
TRBJ2-3	many	.	TRBV6-5	TGTGCCAGCAGTTACTCACGGGGCACAGATACGCAGTATTTT	CASSYSRGTDTQYF
TRBJ2-7	.	TRBD2	TRBV2	TGTGCCGGCTCTACTAGCGGGGGGGGCTACGAGCAGTACTTC	CAGSTSGGGYEQYF
TRBJ2-1	few	.	TRBV6-5	TGTGCCAGCGCAAGTTCCCCAGTTATCGGTCGTTTGCAGTTCTTC	CASASSPVIGRLQFF
TRBJ1-1	.	.	TRBV14	TGTGCCAGCAGCCAACAGATTAACACTGAAGCTTTCTTT	CASSQQINTEAFF
TRBJ1-2	few	TRBD1	TRBV12-3/TRBV12-4	TGTGCCAGCAGTTTAGTCCTCGGGACAGGGGCCTATGGCTACACCTTC	CASSLVLGTGAYGYTF
TRBJ1-2	.	TRBD1	TRBV12-3/TRBV12-4	TGTGCCAGCAGTCCCTGGACAGGGGGTGGCTACACCTTC	CASSPWTGGGYTF
TRBJ2-3	.	TRBD2	TRBV15	TGTGCCACCAGCAGCCTTAGCGGGGAGAGCACAGATGCGCAGTATTTT	CATSSLSGESTDAQYF
TRBJ2-1	.	TRBD2	TRBV6-5	TGTGCCAGCAGTTACGCCGGGACTAGCGGGGGGGCTTCCTACAATGAGCAGTTCTTC	CASSYAGTSGGASYNEQFF
TRBJ2-1	.	TRBD2	TRBV5-6	TGTGCCAGCAGCCTGCCGGGACTAGCGATCGATGAGCAGTTCTTC	CASSLPGLAIDEQFF
TRBJ1-6	few	.	TRBV12-3/TRBV12-4	TGTGCCAGCAGTTTCGGGGTTTCACCCCTCCACTTT	CASSFGVSPLHF
TRBJ1-1	few	.	TRBV6-5	TGTGCCAGTCGTGATCCCGGGGGTAGTGCAGCTTTCTTT	CASRDPGGSAAFF
TRBJ2-3	many	.	TRBV20-1	TGCAGTGCCCCGTCACATAGCACAGATACGCAGTATTTT	CSAPSHSTDTQYF
TRBJ1-2	few	.	TRBV25-1	TGTGCCAGCAGGGGGTCGGAATTCTATGGCTACACCTTC	CASRGSEFYGYTF
TRBJ2-3	.	.	TRBV5-5	TGTGCCAGCAGCTGGGACCTGGGCAGAGCGGGTACGCAGTATTTT	CASSWDLGRAGTQYF
TRBJ2-5	.	.	TRBV7-9	TGTGCCAGCAGGCGTACCCCACAGGCCCAAGAGACCCAGTACTTC	CASRRTPQAQETQYF
TRBJ2-1	.	TRBD2	TRBV2	TGTGCCAGCAGGAGCCCTAGACTAGCGGACGTTTACAATGAGCAGTTCTTC	CASRSPRLADVYNEQFF
TRBJ2-1	.	TRBD2	TRBV20-1	TGCAGTGCTAGAACAGCGGGGGGCAGTTACGAGCAGTTCTTC	CSARTAGGSYEQFF
TRBJ1-4	.	.	TRBV10-3	TGTGCCATCATCGATGCGGCTAATGAAAAACTGTTTTTT	CAIIDAANEKLFF
TRBJ1-5	few	.	TRBV12-3/TRBV12-4	TGTGCCAGCCTGTCGGGTCTTAATAGCAATCAGCCCCAGCATTTT	CASLSGLNSNQPQHF
TRBJ2-3	few	.	TRBV10-3	TGTGCCATCAGTGACAGGGGGGAAGATACGCAGTATTTT	CAISDRGEDTQYF
TRBJ2-7	.	TRBD2	TRBV30	TGTGCCTGGAGTCCGGGCGGGGGTTACGAGCAGTACTTC	CAWSPGGGYEQYF
TRBJ1-2	.	.	TRBV6-1	TGTGCCAGCCTCTTGGACGGCAACTATGGCTACACCTTC	CASLLDGNYGYTF
TRBJ2-7	once	TRBD1	TRBV5-1	TGCGCCAGCAGCTCCCAGACAGGGGGGCTCTACAATGAGCAGTACTTC	CASSSQTGGLYNEQYF
TRBJ2-7	.	.	TRBV27	TGTGCCAGCAGTCACAGGAGCCCCTACGAGCAGTACTTC	CASSHRSPYEQYF
TRBJ2-3	.	.	TRBV18	TGTGCCAGCTCACCTTCCGGGACTCGCACAGATACGCAGTATTTT	CASSPSGTRTDTQYF
TRBJ2-2	.	.	TRBV6-2/TRBV6-3	TGTGCCAGCACCGGACCCATTCCTAGCCCCAGTCTCACCGGGGAGCTGTTTTTT	CASTGPIPSPSLTGELFF
TRBJ2-3	.	.	TRBV12-3/TRBV12-4	TGTGCCAGCTCTCGGACTGATAGATATACGCAGTATTTT	CASSRTDRYTQYF
TRBJ2-7	few	TRBD2	TRBV27	TGTGCCAGCAGTCCCGTAGCGGGAGGAGGCGAGCAGTACTTC	CASSPVAGGGEQYF
TRBJ2-3	few	TRBD2	TRBV10-3	TGTGCCATCAGTGAGACCCCGGGACTAGGAGTTCAGGATACGCAGTATTTT	CAISETPGLGVQDTQYF
TRBJ2-7	.	TRBD1	TRBV2	TGTGCCAGCAGCTTAACAGGGGGGAGCTCCTACAATGAGCAGTACTTC	CASSLTGGSSYNEQYF
TRBJ1-2	.	.	TRBV6-5	TGTGCCAGCAGTTACTCGGGGGAACCCCATGGCTACACCTTC	CASSYSGEPHGYTF
TRBJ2-3	few	.	TRBV5-5	TGTGCCAGTAAAAAAGGCACCGGCGCCCTCACAGATACGCAGTATTTT	CASKKGTGALTDTQYF
TRBJ1-2	few	.	TRBV24-1	TGTGCCACCAGTGATCGGAACGGGGCCTATGGCTACACCTTC	CATSDRNGAYGYTF